The TCR beta chain described here comes from a study of T cells after yellow fever vaccination. Using its own MiXCR run on the 5' RACE reads, TCRdb lists one record per CDR3 protein. The sample holds approximately 600,000 distinct CDR3 sequences, 9% to 15% seen once. CDR1 and CDR2 from the germline V gene are SGHAT and FQNNGV. Trimming took 3 bases from V and 8 from J; bases not matched to a gene: 7. This CDR3 has 15 amino acids. Here the sequenced sample was PBMCs, taken on the day of the yellow fever booster vaccination. The chain recombines TRBV11-2 with TRBJ2-1; TRBD2 aligns across 10 bases. This clonotype was obtained from a man aged 25 to 40 who received the YFV17D yellow fever vaccine. Here the CDR3 reads CASSLGAGGGDEQFF. The DNA of the CDR3 is TGTGCCAGCAGCTTGGGAGCGGGAGGGGGCGATGAGCAGTTCTTC.